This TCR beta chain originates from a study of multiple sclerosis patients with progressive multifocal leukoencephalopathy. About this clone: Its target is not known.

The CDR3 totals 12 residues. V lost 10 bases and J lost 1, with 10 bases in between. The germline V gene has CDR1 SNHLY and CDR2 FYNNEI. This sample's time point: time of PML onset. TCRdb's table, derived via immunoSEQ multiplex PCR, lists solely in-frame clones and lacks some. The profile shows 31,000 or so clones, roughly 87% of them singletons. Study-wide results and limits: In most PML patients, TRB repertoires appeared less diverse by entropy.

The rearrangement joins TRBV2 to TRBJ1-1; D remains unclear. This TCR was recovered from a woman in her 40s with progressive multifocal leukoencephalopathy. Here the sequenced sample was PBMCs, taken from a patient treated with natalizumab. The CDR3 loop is CATWTGNTEAFF. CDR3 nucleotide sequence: TGTGCCACCTGGACGGGGAACACTGAAGCTTTCTTT.